These T cell receptor beta chains were read from a single sample in a study of cytomegalovirus exposure and HLA in healthy donors. Profiling relied on immunoSEQ multiplex PCR, and the TCRdb table lists in-frame clones only, not all of them. The sample lists some 130,000 clones, approximately 77% occurring once. The sequencing input was PBMCs. These receptors came from a man younger than 40 in good health and CMV-seronegative. Each CDR3 is given with its conserved first and last residue. Each record gives: D gene, V gene, J gene, clone size, CDR3 protein, CDR3 DNA. D genes are given only for firm matches. Expanded clones get a size class; other rows say once, few or many, or leave the size out.

D: .; V: TRBV5-1; J: TRBJ2-1; size: .; CDR3: CASSEGSGSYNEQFF; DNA: TGCGCCAGCAGCGAAGGGAGCGGCTCCTACAATGAGCAGTTCTTC
D: .; V: TRBV6-1; J: TRBJ1-4; size: .; CDR3: CASSEAGTNEKLFF; DNA: TGTGCCAGCTCCGAAGCAGGGACTAATGAAAAACTGTTTTTT
D: .; V: TRBV18; J: TRBJ2-1; size: once; CDR3: CASSPPRLAQRTEQFF; DNA: TGTGCCAGCTCACCACCGAGGTTGGCCCAGCGGACTGAGCAGTTCTTC
D: .; V: TRBV5-6; J: TRBJ2-1; size: few; CDR3: CASSPGTANNEQFF; DNA: TGTGCCAGCAGCCCCGGGACTGCAAACAATGAGCAGTTCTTC
D: .; V: TRBV7-7; J: TRBJ2-7; size: .; CDR3: CASSLELYEQYF; DNA: TGTGCTAGCAGCTTAGAACTCTACGAGCAGTACTTC
D: TRBD1; V: TRBV28; J: TRBJ2-3; size: .; CDR3: CASSLFGQGISTDTQYF; DNA: TGTGCCAGCAGTTTATTCGGACAGGGGATCAGCACAGATACGCAGTATTTT
D: .; V: TRBV19; J: TRBJ2-7; size: .; CDR3: CASSMPRDKQYF; DNA: TGTGCCAGTAGTATGCCCCGGGACAAGCAGTACTTC
D: .; V: TRBV9; J: TRBJ2-5; size: once; CDR3: CASSVFSGETQYF; DNA: TGTGCCAGCAGCGTATTCAGTGGCGAGACCCAGTACTTC
D: TRBD1; V: TRBV2; J: TRBJ1-2; size: .; CDR3: CASRNRGTLYGYTF; DNA: TGTGCCAGCAGAAACAGGGGAACCCTTTATGGCTACACCTTC
D: TRBD2; V: TRBV29-1; J: TRBJ2-2; size: .; CDR3: CSVGLAGGTNTGELFF; DNA: TGCAGCGTTGGACTAGCGGGGGGTACGAACACCGGGGAGCTGTTTTTT
D: TRBD1; V: TRBV6-5; J: TRBJ2-7; size: .; CDR3: CASSYYTGGTYEQYF; DNA: TGTGCCAGCAGTTACTATACAGGGGGAACCTACGAGCAGTACTTC
D: TRBD2; V: TRBV5-1; J: TRBJ2-1; size: .; CDR3: CASRVLAGGTNEQFF; DNA: TGCGCCAGCCGCGTTCTAGCGGGAGGTACGAATGAGCAGTTCTTC
D: .; V: TRBV28; J: TRBJ1-2; size: .; CDR3: CASSPSTVTGYGYTF; DNA: TGTGCCAGCAGTCCTTCGACAGTAACGGGCTATGGCTACACCTTC
D: TRBD1; V: TRBV9; J: TRBJ2-5; size: .; CDR3: CASSVGPTGGQETQYF; DNA: TGTGCCAGCAGCGTAGGTCCCACAGGGGGACAAGAGACCCAGTACTTC
D: TRBD1; V: TRBV19; J: TRBJ1-5; size: .; CDR3: CASSTGGTVWNQPQHF; DNA: TGTGCCAGTAGTACAGGGGGCACGGTGTGGAATCAGCCCCAGCATTTT
D: .; V: TRBV5-1; J: TRBJ2-3; size: .; CDR3: CASSFPNTDTQYF; DNA: TGCGCCAGCAGCTTCCCCAACACAGATACGCAGTATTTT
D: .; V: TRBV7-6; J: TRBJ2-7; size: .; CDR3: CASSLAGGPGEQYF; DNA: TGTGCCAGCAGCTTAGCGGGTGGCCCAGGCGAGCAGTACTTC
D: .; V: TRBV5-3; J: TRBJ1-4; size: once; CDR3: CARPHPDRTATNEKLFF; DNA: TGTGCCAGACCCCACCCAGACAGGACTGCAACTAATGAAAAACTGTTTTTT
D: .; V: TRBV28; J: TRBJ1-3; size: once; CDR3: CASSLQGGNTIYF; DNA: TGTGCCAGCAGTTTACAGGGGGGAAACACCATATATTTT
D: TRBD2; V: TRBV6-5; J: TRBJ2-1; size: .; CDR3: CASSKTSGRASEQFF; DNA: TGTGCCAGCAGTAAGACTAGCGGGAGGGCAAGTGAGCAGTTCTTC
D: .; V: TRBV29-1; J: TRBJ1-1; size: .; CDR3: CSVEGGRDTEAFF; DNA: TGCAGCGTTGAAGGGGGCAGGGACACTGAAGCTTTCTTT
D: TRBD1; V: TRBV6-5; J: TRBJ1-1; size: .; CDR3: CASSYSQSDRAIEAFF; DNA: TGTGCCAGCAGTTACTCCCAATCGGACAGGGCGATAGAAGCTTTCTTT
D: .; V: TRBV6-5; J: TRBJ2-5; size: .; CDR3: CASSPFRPGTQYF; DNA: TGTGCCAGCAGCCCCTTTCGCCCAGGGACCCAGTACTTC
D: TRBD1; V: TRBV29-1; J: TRBJ1-1; size: .; CDR3: CSVPRGLGAFF; DNA: TGCAGCGTCCCCAGGGGGCTGGGAGCTTTCTTT
D: TRBD2; V: TRBV5-1; J: TRBJ2-3; size: few; CDR3: CASSGGTSGTGTQYF; DNA: TGCGCCAGCAGCGGCGGGACTAGCGGTACAGGTACGCAGTATTTT
D: TRBD2; V: TRBV7-9; J: TRBJ2-7; size: .; CDR3: CASSTAVLAGARYEQYF; DNA: TGTGCCAGCAGCACTGCCGTTTTAGCGGGAGCACGTTACGAGCAGTACTTC
D: TRBD1; V: TRBV30; J: TRBJ1-5; size: few; CDR3: CAWNRGTNQPQHF; DNA: TGTGCCTGGAACAGGGGGACAAATCAGCCCCAGCATTTT
D: TRBD1; V: TRBV11-2; J: TRBJ2-5; size: .; CDR3: CASSLDRGGWETQYF; DNA: TGTGCCAGCAGCTTAGATCGAGGGGGCTGGGAGACCCAGTACTTC
D: .; V: TRBV27; J: TRBJ2-3; size: .; CDR3: CASSFLFGVGGTDTQYF; DNA: TGTGCCAGCAGTTTTTTGTTTGGAGTAGGTGGAACAGATACGCAGTATTTT
D: TRBD1; V: TRBV19; J: TRBJ1-3; size: .; CDR3: CASSQTGYSGNTIYF; DNA: TGTGCCAGTAGTCAGACAGGGTACTCTGGAAACACCATATATTTT
D: .; V: TRBV18; J: TRBJ1-1; size: .; CDR3: CASSPQHMNTEAFF; DNA: TGTGCCAGCTCACCACAACATATGAACACTGAAGCTTTCTTT
D: .; V: TRBV18; J: TRBJ2-7; size: .; CDR3: CASSPRSSYEQYF; DNA: TGTGCCAGCTCACCACGGAGCTCCTACGAGCAGTACTTC
D: TRBD1; V: TRBV7-9; J: TRBJ1-4; size: .; CDR3: CASSSGQGPRATGEKLFF; DNA: TGTGCCAGCAGCTCGGGACAGGGCCCCCGGGCGACGGGCGAAAAACTGTTTTTT
D: .; V: TRBV6-6; J: TRBJ2-2; size: few; CDR3: CASTASRYTGELFF; DNA: TGTGCCAGCACCGCGTCGCGGTACACCGGGGAGCTGTTTTTT
D: TRBD1; V: TRBV6-5; J: TRBJ2-3; size: .; CDR3: CASSLDRGLDTQYF; DNA: TGTGCCAGCAGCCTTGACAGGGGGCTGGATACGCAGTATTTT
D: TRBD1; V: TRBV29-1; J: TRBJ2-2; size: .; CDR3: CSARTGANTGELFF; DNA: TGCAGCGCGCGGACAGGAGCGAACACCGGGGAGCTGTTTTTT
D: TRBD2; V: TRBV4-1; J: TRBJ2-7; size: few; CDR3: CASSQGGEGPYEQYF; DNA: TGCGCCAGCAGCCAAGGGGGGGAGGGCCCGTACGAGCAGTACTTC
D: .; V: TRBV28; J: TRBJ2-3; size: .; CDR3: CASSPTSTDTQYF; DNA: TGTGCCAGCAGCCCAACTAGCACAGATACGCAGTATTTT
D: .; V: TRBV28; J: TRBJ1-2; size: .; CDR3: CASKKLGYGYTF; DNA: TGTGCCAGCAAGAAGCTTGGCTATGGCTACACCTTC
D: .; V: TRBV6-1; J: TRBJ1-1; size: .; CDR3: CASSVQGGWTEAFF; DNA: TGTGCCAGCAGTGTCCAGGGAGGTTGGACTGAAGCTTTCTTT
D: TRBD1; V: TRBV5-1; J: TRBJ2-2; size: few; CDR3: CASSLAEQGFGTGELFF; DNA: TGCGCCAGCAGCTTGGCCGAACAGGGGTTTGGCACCGGGGAGCTGTTTTTT
D: TRBD2; V: TRBV11-1; J: TRBJ2-5; size: .; CDR3: CASSFSREETQYF; DNA: TGTGCCAGCAGCTTTTCGCGGGAGGAGACCCAGTACTTC
D: .; V: TRBV5-1; J: TRBJ1-2; size: once; CDR3: CASSLSSINYGYTF; DNA: TGCGCCAGCAGCTTGTCCAGTATTAACTATGGCTACACCTTC
D: TRBD2; V: TRBV28; J: TRBJ2-6; size: .; CDR3: CASSPGTSGSGANVLTF; DNA: TGTGCCAGCAGTCCCGGGACTAGCGGCTCTGGGGCCAACGTCCTGACTTTC
D: .; V: TRBV6-5; J: TRBJ1-2; size: .; CDR3: CASSYMTGDGYTF; DNA: TGTGCCAGCAGTTATATGACGGGAGATGGCTACACCTTC
D: .; V: TRBV10-1; J: TRBJ2-1; size: .; CDR3: CASSDGGLEQFF; DNA: TGCGCCAGCAGTGACGGAGGCCTTGAGCAGTTCTTC
D: TRBD2; V: TRBV4-1; J: TRBJ2-7; size: .; CDR3: CASSPFSGGAYEQYF; DNA: TGCGCCAGCAGCCCCTTTAGCGGGGGGGCCTACGAGCAGTACTTC
D: TRBD1; V: TRBV6-1; J: TRBJ1-5; size: .; CDR3: CASSELQGAWQPQHF; DNA: TGTGCCAGCAGTGAACTACAGGGGGCGTGGCAGCCCCAGCATTTT
D: .; V: TRBV6-6; J: TRBJ1-2; size: .; CDR3: CASSLAGDEYGYTF; DNA: TGTGCCAGCAGTTTGGCGGGGGACGAATATGGCTACACCTTC
D: .; V: TRBV6-5; J: TRBJ2-1; size: .; CDR3: CASSGGRSSDEQFF; DNA: TGTGCCAGCAGTGGGGGGAGGTCCTCCGATGAGCAGTTCTTC
D: TRBD2; V: TRBV18; J: TRBJ2-2; size: .; CDR3: CASSPVWTSGPEGKGELFF; DNA: TGTGCCAGCTCACCAGTGTGGACTAGCGGCCCAGAGGGTAAAGGGGAGCTGTTTTTT
D: .; V: TRBV2; J: TRBJ1-5; size: .; CDR3: CASSGQQNQPQHF; DNA: TGTGCCAGCAGTGGACAGCAAAATCAGCCCCAGCATTTT
D: .; V: TRBV6-1; J: TRBJ2-7; size: .; CDR3: CASSGQVDPSYEQYF; DNA: TGTGCCAGCAGTGGGCAGGTAGACCCCTCCTACGAGCAGTACTTC
D: .; V: TRBV6-1; J: TRBJ2-3; size: .; CDR3: CASSEGGKSTDTQYF; DNA: TGTGCCAGCAGTGAAGGGGGCAAGAGCACAGATACGCAGTATTTT
D: .; V: TRBV27; J: TRBJ1-1; size: .; CDR3: CASSLAPPGLGTEAFF; DNA: TGTGCCAGCAGTTTAGCCCCCCCGGGGTTGGGGACTGAAGCTTTCTTT
D: TRBD1; V: TRBV11-2; J: TRBJ2-1; size: once; CDR3: CASSFPLQGTNEQFF; DNA: TGTGCCAGCAGCTTTCCCTTACAGGGGACCAATGAGCAGTTCTTC
D: TRBD2; V: TRBV7-9; J: TRBJ2-1; size: .; CDR3: CASSLVGTSNNEQFF; DNA: TGTGCCAGCAGCTTAGTAGGGACTAGCAACAATGAGCAGTTCTTC